These 29 T cell receptor beta chains share one sample of origin, sequenced in a study of CD8 T cells in ankylosing spondylitis. From the 5' RACE reads, TCRdb called clonotypes with MiXCR, one entry per CDR3 protein. The sample lists under 250,000 distinct CDR3 sequences; about 10% were seen once. Sequenced material: blood, either unsorted or a sorted T cell fraction (not recorded which). These TCRs come from a male donor with ankylosing spondylitis or in good health (not recorded which).

A word on this clonotype: This sequence may be a read error, since a much larger clone differs from it by one base. The chain links TRBV6-2 or TRBV6-3 to TRBJ2-1, with unresolved D. CDR3 length: 13 amino acids. CDR1 and CDR2 from the germline V gene are MNHEY and SVGEGT. This CDR3 is CTSSRPGSNEQFF. For the CDR3, the DNA is TGTACCAGCAGTCGGCCGGGTAGCAATGAGCAGTTCTTC.

This clonotype was recorded many times. The chain uses TRBV20-1 and TRBJ2-2; D gene unclear. This CDR3 has 14 amino acids. Germline lookup yields CDR1 DFQATT and CDR2 SNEGSKA (reference sequence). Trimming shortened V by 0 bases and J by 6 bases, and 11 bases separated the two germline ends. For the CDR3, the DNA is TGCAGTGCTAGAGATAGGACCGCTGCCGGGGAGCTGTTTTTT. This sequence encodes CSARDRTAAGELFF.

A few counts support this clonotype. This chain links TRBV10-1 with TRBJ2-7, with D possibly matching TRBD2 (5 bases). The CDR3 runs to 13 residues. V lost 4 bases to trimming and J lost 6 bases, with 13 bases between them. Germline V gene data show CDR1 as WNHNN and CDR2 as SYGVQD (reference sequence). Written as DNA, the CDR3 is TGCGCCAGCAGTGCGGCTAGCCGGACCGAGCAGTACTTC. This translates into CASSAASRTEQYF.

This clonotype has a count of ten or more. The chain carries TRBV29-1 and TRBJ2-1, with D perhaps TRBD2 (6 bases). Trimming stripped 7 bases from V and 6 bases from J, with 16 bases between. Per the germline V gene, CDR1 is SQVTM and CDR2 is ANQGSEA. The CDR3 extends over 13 amino acids. The CDR3 loop is CSAKPPGVNEQFF. The CDR3 nucleotides read TGCAGCGCCAAACCCCCGGGGGTCAATGAGCAGTTCTTC.

This clonotype was observed a handful of times. This rearrangement joins TRBV6-1 to TRBJ1-1; the D is unclear. CDR1 is MNHNS, CDR2 SASEGT, per germline. V lost 1 base and J lost 3, with 3 bases in between. The CDR3 consists of 12 residues. The CDR3 here is CASSEVYTEAFF. The CDR3 DNA reads as TGTGCCAGCAGTGAAGTTTACACTGAAGCTTTCTTT.

There are many counts of this clonotype. The gene calls are TRBV4-1 and TRBJ1-6; 7 positions agree with TRBD1. V shed 4 bases and J 6 bases; nucleotides not matched to a gene: 3. This CDR3 contains 14 residues. The germline gives CDR1 MGHRA, CDR2 YSYEKL. CDR3 coding DNA: TGCGCCAGCAGCCTCGGGACAGTTAATTCACCCCTCCACTTT. Amino acids: CASSLGTVNSPLHF.

This clonotype was detected many times. The V call is TRBV3-1, the J call TRBJ2-5, with D unresolved. CDR3 size: 12 residues. CDR1 LGHDT and CDR2 YNNKEL come from the germline V gene (reference sequence). The V end lost 2 bases, the J end lost 5 bases, and 6 bases lay between the germline ends. The CDR3 DNA follows: TGTGCCAGCAGCCAACGGAGCGAGACCCAGTACTTC. The encoded protein is CASSQRSETQYF.

In its sample, this clonotype was seen many times. The chain couples TRBV20-1 to TRBJ2-7; the D is unclear. Germline V CDR1 and CDR2: DFQATT, SNEGSKA (reference sequence). The V end was cut by 1 base, the J end by 0 bases, with 7 bases between. The CDR3 sequence is 13 residues long. Here the CDR3 reads CSARGGISYEQYF. The CDR3 nucleotides read TGCAGTGCTAGAGGGGGAATCTCCTACGAGCAGTACTTC.

This clonotype was seen at least ten times. V usage is TRBV30 and J usage is TRBJ2-1, with D hard to call. The V end lost 4 bases, the J end lost 0 bases, and 13 bases lay between the germline ends. The CDR3 is made up of 15 amino acids. Germline CDR1 GTSNPN, CDR2 SVGIG (reference sequence). The CDR3 sequence is CAWTRGSSSYNEQFF. Written as DNA, the CDR3 is TGTGCCTGGACCCGCGGATCTAGCTCCTACAATGAGCAGTTCTTC.

This clonotype was picked up many times. DNA for the CDR3: TGTGCCAGCAGCCGCGGGACTGGGAATGAAAAACTGTTTTTT. This translates into CASSRGTGNEKLFF. V gene TRBV12-3 or TRBV12-4 combines with J gene TRBJ1-4, with a tentative D call TRBD1 (5 bases). The CDR3 is made up of 14 amino acids. Trimming cost V 6 bases and J 5 bases, with 13 bases left between them.

V gene TRBV12-5 combines with J gene TRBJ2-5; 8 nucleotides align to TRBD1. This CDR3 region has 15 residues. V lost 1 base and J lost 3; bases outside the gene matches: 4. Germline CDR1 LGHNT, CDR2 FRNRAP. The CDR3: CASGLGTGWEETQYF. For the CDR3, the DNA is TGTGCTAGTGGTTTGGGGACAGGGTGGGAAGAGACCCAGTACTTC.

This clonotype was observed at least ten times. V is TRBV5-1 and J is TRBJ2-1; D may be TRBD2 (5 bases). This CDR3 has 15 residues. The V and J ends lost 0 bases and 4 bases respectively, with 11 bases between them. Germline V lookup: CDR1 SGHRS, CDR2 YFSETQ. The CDR3 reads CASSLGGLPYNEQFF. The CDR3, as DNA: TGCGCCAGCAGCTTGGGCGGGTTACCTTACAATGAGCAGTTCTTC.

This chain links TRBV10-3 with TRBJ2-3; D ambiguous. V was trimmed by 6 bases and J by 2 bases, leaving 6 bases between them. The germline V gene has CDR1 ENHRY and CDR2 SYGVKD. The CDR3 loop spans 12 amino acids. CDR3 in amino acids: CAISQYTDTQYF. In nucleotides, the CDR3 is TGTGCCATCAGCCAATACACAGATACGCAGTATTTT.

The sample holds many counts of this clonotype. The V gene is TRBV5-5, the J gene TRBJ1-1; 8 nucleotides line up with TRBD1. The J segment lost 4 bases and the V segment lost 0 bases, leaving 5 bases of the junction unmatched. Germline assignment: CDR1 SGHKS and CDR2 YYEKEE (reference sequence). This CDR3 region has 15 residues. CDR3 amino acids: CASSLDAGGGTEAFF. CDR3 DNA sequence: TGTGCCAGCAGCTTGGATGCAGGGGGCGGCACTGAAGCTTTCTTT.

The V gene is TRBV28, the J gene TRBJ1-1; D perhaps matches TRBD1 (6 bases). This CDR3 contains 16 residues. Germline CDR1 and CDR2: MDHEN and SYDVKM. The ends were cut back, 2 bases at V and 6 bases at J, with 19 bases in the middle. The CDR3 nucleotides read TGTGCCAGCAGTTTACCCCCCCAGGGGAGGATTTCTGAAGCTTTCTTT. Amino acids: CASSLPPQGRISEAFF.

This clonotype was counted between two and nine times. The V and J genes are TRBV6-5 and TRBJ1-2; D gene uncertain. CDR1 and CDR2 (germline): MNHEY, SVGAGI. This CDR3 is built from 16 residues. Trimming stripped 4 bases from V and 1 base from J, with 16 bases between. CDR3 DNA sequence: TGTGCCAGCAGTTCACCACGAAACATCCGTAACTATGGCTACACCTTC. Translation: CASSSPRNIRNYGYTF.

In this sample, this clonotype turned up a few times. The chain employs TRBV7-8 and TRBJ2-2; D remains ambiguous. The CDR3 loop spans 13 amino acids. Trimming left V 4 bases short and J 4 bases short, with 7 bases between. Germline loops: CDR1 SGHVS, CDR2 FQNEAQ. CDR3 residues: CASSSDSTGELFF. For the CDR3, the DNA is TGTGCCAGCAGCTCTGATTCCACCGGGGAGCTGTTTTTT.

This clonotype was detected ten times or more. CDR3 in DNA: TGTGCCAGCAGCCCGACTAGCCACCGGGAGCAGTTCTTC. This translates into CASSPTSHREQFF. The V call is TRBV12-3 or TRBV12-4, the J call TRBJ2-1; 7 positions agree with TRBD2. V shed 6 bases, J shed 10 bases, and the junction held 9 bases outside the gene matches. The CDR3 length is 13 residues.

This clonotype was seen ten or more times. The chain uses TRBV20-1 and TRBJ1-3; D remains ambiguous. This CDR3 spans 13 amino acids. CDR1 is DFQATT, CDR2 SNEGSKA, per germline (reference sequence). Trimming removed 3 bases from V and 4 bases from J, with 10 bases in between. The CDR3 DNA follows: TGCAGTGCTAGGGCTTTCGCGGGAAACACCATATATTTT. As protein: CSARAFAGNTIYF.

This clonotype was recorded at least ten times. CDR3 bases: TGCGCCAGCAGCTTGGGACAGAGCTTAGTTGGCTACACCTTC. Its translation is CASSLGQSLVGYTF. The V gene is TRBV5-1, the J gene TRBJ1-2, with D possibly matching TRBD1 (5 bases). CDR3 size: 14 residues. Trimming took 0 bases from V and 7 from J, leaving 13 bases between them. Germline assignment: CDR1 SGHRS and CDR2 YFSETQ.

This clonotype was observed at least ten times. CDR3 sequence (DNA): TGTGCCAGCAGCTTAGGACAGGACTACGAGCAGTACTTC. Residues: CASSLGQDYEQYF. The chain employs TRBV13 and TRBJ2-7; tentative D call: TRBD1 (5 bases). Deletions cut 0 bases from V and 3 bases from J, with 6 bases between. This CDR3 spans 13 amino acids. Germline V CDR1 and CDR2: PRHDT, FYEKMQ (reference sequence).

The rearrangement links TRBV18 to TRBJ1-6, with D perhaps matching TRBD1 (6 bases). CDR1 is KGHSH and CDR2 is LQKENI in the germline V gene. Trimming stripped 6 bases from V and 8 bases from J, with 20 bases between. CDR3 length: 16 amino acids. CDR3 sequence reads: CASSLTGGQLDSPLHF. The CDR3 DNA sequence: TGTGCCAGCTCCCTCACCGGTGGACAGCTCGATTCACCCCTCCACTTT.

This clonotype was seen at least ten times. V usage is TRBV6-1 and J usage is TRBJ1-1; tentative D call: TRBD1 (6 bases). The CDR3 is 13 amino acids. Germline V gene data show CDR1 as MNHNS and CDR2 as SASEGT. V dropped 6 bases and J dropped 6 bases, with 14 bases sitting between them. CDR3 sequence: CASRPTGLSEAFF. The CDR3 region has the DNA TGTGCCAGCAGACCCACAGGGTTATCTGAAGCTTTCTTT.

This clonotype was seen many times. The chain is built from TRBV12-3 or TRBV12-4 and TRBJ1-2; D is possibly TRBD1 (5 bases). Trimming left V 4 bases short and J 0 bases short, with 21 bases between. The CDR3 runs 18 residues. The CDR3 sequence: CASSSQVNPSGANYGYTF. CDR3 coding DNA: TGTGCCAGCAGTTCACAGGTCAACCCGTCTGGAGCTAACTATGGCTACACCTTC.

This clonotype was recorded at least ten times. The chain couples TRBV30 to TRBJ1-2; a weak D match, TRBD1 (5 bases). Trimming shortened V by 0 bases and J by 4 bases, and 15 bases separated the two germline ends. The germline gives CDR1 GTSNPN, CDR2 SVGIG (reference sequence). The CDR3 consists of 15 residues. The CDR3 sequence is CAWSVRWGLSYGYTF. In DNA, the CDR3 is TGTGCCTGGAGTGTACGATGGGGGTTAAGCTATGGCTACACCTTC.

This clonotype came up many times. CDR3 loop: CASSVLASSTDTQYF. The CDR3, as DNA: TGTGCCAGCAGCGTACTCGCATCTAGCACAGATACGCAGTATTTT. This rearrangement joins TRBV9 to TRBJ2-3; D not certain. CDR1 SGDLS and CDR2 YYNGEE come from the germline V gene. V was clipped by 1 base and J by 0 bases, with 9 bases between them. The CDR3 runs 15 residues. Looking up the rest from reference TRBV9 and TRBJ2-3 gives the full variable domain: DSGVTQTPKHLITATGQRVTLRCSPRSGDLSVYWYQQSLDQGLQFLIQYYNGEERAKGNILERFSAQQFPDLHSELNLSSLELGDSALYFCASSVLASSTDTQYFGPGTRLTVL.

In its sample, this clonotype was seen many times. The chain is built from TRBV15 and TRBJ2-1; no reliable D call. Germline V lookup: CDR1 LNHNV, CDR2 YYDKDF (reference sequence). V was shortened by 1 base and J by 0 bases, with 22 bases between the two germline ends. This CDR3 comprises 20 residues. The CDR3 loop reads CATSRGLSAFSISSYNEQFF. CDR3 in DNA: TGTGCCACCAGCAGAGGCCTTTCGGCCTTTTCAATTAGCTCCTACAATGAGCAGTTCTTC.

This clonotype was counted at least ten times. The genes are TRBV6-1 and TRBJ1-6; D is ambiguous. Germline V gene data show CDR1 as MNHNS and CDR2 as SASEGT. The CDR3 is 12 amino acids. Trimming took off 0 bases at V and 8 bases at J, with 2 bases between the two ends. CDR3 DNA sequence: TGTGCCAGCAGTGAAGCAGATTCACCCCTCCACTTT. Protein sequence: CASSEADSPLHF.

The chain has TRBV30 and TRBJ1-1; D might be TRBD1 (5 bases). Germline V lookup: CDR1 GTSNPN, CDR2 SVGIG (reference sequence). Between the trimmed V and J ends, which lost 7 bases and 0 bases, there was a span of 15 bases. The CDR3 is 14 amino acids. The CDR3 loop is CASGSGLMNTEAFF. CDR3 coding DNA: TGTGCCTCGGGGTCGGGGCTAATGAACACTGAAGCTTTCTTT.